This T cell receptor (beta chain) appears in the sequencing data of a study of beta chain features in type 1 diabetes. Whole-study results and caveats: All four CD4+ subsets of Type 1 diabetes patients contained TCRB CDR3s that were moderately but significantly shorter.

As concerns this clone: Its antigen is currently unknown.

Isolated RNA was reverse transcribed in full, so expressed TCRB transcripts were sequenced. Profiling relied on immunoSEQ multiplex PCR, and the TCRdb table lists in-frame clones only, not all of them. Of around 100,000 clones listed, around 30% are singletons. The CDR3 has 12 residues. With V trimmed by 7 bases and J by 5 bases, 7 bases remained unmatched. Germline V gene lookup returns CDR1 SQVTM and CDR2 ANQGSEA. The clonotype was recovered from a woman between 18 and 29 years old with type 1 diabetes. Material: central memory CD4+ T cells from blood. The V gene is TRBV29-1, the J gene TRBJ1-1; TRBD1 aligns across 7 bases. The CDR3 DNA reads as TGCAGCGCCCGGACAGGAGTAACTGAAGCTTTCTTT. Translated, it gives CSARTGVTEAFF.